This TCR beta chain came from a study of CD8 T cells in Susac syndrome. V dropped 0 bases and J dropped 4 bases, with 6 bases sitting between them. The CDR3 covers 13 residues. The germline V gene has CDR1 LGHNA and CDR2 YNFKEQ. Random hexamers were used to reverse transcribe an amount of roughly 0.45 to 1 ug RNA. Across 54 Vbeta and 13 Jbeta, TCR beta CDR3 was amplified with immunoSEQ multiplex PCR. TCRdb ran MiXCR on the immunoSEQ multiplex PCR reads and lists one entry per CDR3 protein. The sample lists hundreds of thousands of distinct CDR3 sequences; 95% to 97% were seen once. Specimen: CD4+ T cells from PBMCs. The chain carries TRBV4-2 and TRBJ1-2; no clear D. The sequence was obtained from a human donor with Susac syndrome. CDR3 protein: CASSQDLSYGYTF. CDR3 sequence (DNA): TGTGCCAGCAGCCAAGATTTGTCCTATGGCTACACCTTC.